A single sample gave rise to the 26 T cell receptor beta chains below, sequenced in a study of CD8 T cell repertoires and HIV-1 epitope variants. The protocol was immunoSEQ multiplex PCR, while the TCRdb copy is restricted to in-frame clones and leaves out a portion. Of roughly 100,000 clones detected, 60% to 80% appear once; the ten largest clones hold around a quarter. The sample taken for sequencing was uncultured baseline CD8+ T cells from peripheral blood mononuclear cells (PBMCs). All receptors derive from a male donor with HIV.

The chain recombines TRBV6-5 with TRBJ1-3, with 11 positions matching TRBD1. Germline CDR1 is MNHEY and CDR2 is SVGAGI. J lost 0 bases, V lost 5 bases, and 0 bases had no gene match. The CDR3 sequence is 15 residues long. The CDR3 DNA reads TGTGCCAGCAGTGGGACAGGGGGCTCTGGAAACACCATATATTTT. Its protein is CASSGTGGSGNTIYF.

The rearrangement joins TRBV28 to TRBJ2-7; D not resolved. The CDR3 is 13 amino acids. Germline CDR1 MDHEN, CDR2 SYDVKM. The V and J ends lost 0 bases and 0 bases respectively, with 3 bases between them. DNA for the CDR3: TGTGCCAGCAGTTTATGGAGCTCCTACGAGCAGTACTTC. Its translation is CASSLWSSYEQYF. The full variable domain, with the rest looked up from reference TRBV28 and TRBJ2-7, is DVKVTQSSRYLVKRTGEKVFLECVQDMDHENMFWYRQDPGLGLRLIYFSYDVKMKEKGDIPEGYSVSREKKERFSLILESASTNQTSMYLCASSLWSSYEQYFGPGTRLTVT.

This clone was observed a few times. This chain joins TRBV5-5 and TRBJ2-3; D might be TRBD1 (5 bases). This CDR3 has 15 residues. The V and J ends lost 1 base and 5 bases respectively, with 14 bases between them. Germline CDR1 and CDR2: SGHKS and YYEKEE (reference sequence). The CDR3, as DNA: TGTGCCAGCAGCTTGACAGGCCGCGCGGTAGATACGCAGTATTTT. Protein product: CASSLTGRAVDTQYF.

The chain joins TRBV28 to TRBJ2-7; tentatively, D is TRBD1 or TRBD2 (5 bases each). The V end was cut by 4 bases, the J end by 9 bases, with 22 bases between. The CDR3 runs 15 residues. From germline, CDR1 is MDHEN and CDR2 SYDVKM. Written as DNA, the CDR3 is TGTGCCAGCAGTTCCAGACAGCTCTCACACGCGGGGCAGTACTTC. Encoded protein: CASSSRQLSHAGQYF.

This rearrangement joins TRBV28 to TRBJ2-7; D unclear. The CDR3 length is 12 residues. V was trimmed by 3 bases and J by 1 base, leaving 4 bases between them. Germline-derived CDR1 and CDR2 are MDHEN and SYDVKM. CDR3 sequence reads: CASSFLSYEQYF. As DNA, the CDR3 is TGTGCCAGCAGTTTCCTTTCCTACGAGCAGTACTTC.

J is TRBJ2-1 and V is TRBV9, with TRBD2 matching over 10 bases. V gave up 0 bases and J gave up 4 bases; unmatched junction bases: 10. Looked up from germline, CDR1 is SGDLS and CDR2 is YYNGEE. The CDR3 is made up of 18 amino acids. In nucleotides, the CDR3 is TGTGCCAGCAGCGTAGCGGTAGCGGGGGGCCAGATATACAATGAGCAGTTCTTC. Its protein is CASSVAVAGGQIYNEQFF.

The chain carries TRBV2 and TRBJ2-1, with 8 bases fitting TRBD1. The trim removed 8 bases at V and 4 bases at J, leaving 7 bases unmatched. This CDR3 contains 14 residues. CDR1 is SNHLY and CDR2 is FYNNEI in the germline V gene. This chain's CDR3 is CASGGTGEYNEQFF. The DNA of the CDR3 is TGTGCCAGCGGGGGGACAGGAGAATACAATGAGCAGTTCTTC.

The J gene is TRBJ2-7, the V gene TRBV18; 7 nucleotides align to TRBD2. The CDR3 runs to 15 residues. After removal of 3 bases from V and 4 bases from J, the junction contained 9 bases not matched to a gene. Germline CDR1 and CDR2: KGHSH and LQKENI. In nucleotides, the CDR3 is TGTGCCAGCTCACCGGCGGGGGTTGGCGGTTACGAGCAGTACTTC. Residues: CASSPAGVGGYEQYF.

The V and J genes are TRBV5-6 and TRBJ1-1, with 7 bases that match TRBD1. The CDR3 runs 14 residues. Germline CDR1 reads SGHDT; CDR2 reads YYEEEE. V was clipped by 5 bases and J by 0 bases; unmatched bases: 4. CDR3 sequence (DNA): TGTGCCAGCAGGACAGGGCCAATGAACACTGAAGCTTTCTTT. Translation gives CASRTGPMNTEAFF.

The chain is built from TRBV6-1 and TRBJ2-1, with D tentatively TRBD2 (6 bases). V was cut by 0 bases and J by 8 bases, with 17 bases left in between. The V gene's germline CDR1 is MNHNS and CDR2 SASEGT. This CDR3 comprises 16 residues. CDR3 in DNA: TGTGCCAGCAGTGAAGCGGCGGGACCGCCCGGCGATGAGCAGTTCTTC. It translates to CASSEAAGPPGDEQFF.

This clone was recorded at least ten times. V gene TRBV6-6 combines with J gene TRBJ2-7; D not certain. CDR1 and CDR2 from the germline V gene are MNHNY and SVGAGI (reference sequence). The CDR3 totals 14 residues. V lost 3 bases, J lost 2 bases, and 11 bases lay in between. DNA for the CDR3: TGTGCCAGCAGTTATTCCGGGCCCACCTACGAGCAGTACTTC. Its protein product is CASSYSGPTYEQYF.

CDR3 nucleotides: TGTGCCAGCGGACAGTCTGGGGTTGAGACCCAGTACTTC. It yields the protein CASGQSGVETQYF. The chain links TRBV9 to TRBJ2-5; D may be TRBD1 (6 bases). This CDR3 contains 13 residues. Germline V gives CDR1 SGDLS, CDR2 YYNGEE. V was trimmed by 7 bases and J by 5 bases, leaving 15 bases between them.

The chain employs TRBV5-1 and TRBJ2-7; D ambiguous. The CDR3 contains 14 residues. The V end lost 0 bases, the J end lost 2 bases, and 9 bases lay between the germline ends. Germline-derived CDR1 and CDR2 are SGHRS and YFSETQ. CDR3 coding DNA: TGCGCCAGCAGCTTGGAGGTCCCGCCCTACGAGCAGTACTTC. It translates to CASSLEVPPYEQYF.

A note on this clone: One end of the junction does not line up with germline, which may come from a read error. This sequence joins TRBV18 and TRBJ2-1, with D possibly being TRBD2 (5 bases). This CDR3 spans 15 amino acids. From germline, CDR1 is KGHSH and CDR2 LQKENI. This CDR3 is CASSSEDLRFGERFF. For the CDR3, the DNA is TGTGCCAGCTCTTCTGAGGACTTACGCTTCGGAGAGCGGTTCTTC.

The chain links TRBV10-2 to TRBJ2-5, with 9 nucleotides matching TRBD1. The J call could be wrong; TRBJ2-7 is a better fit for the DNA end. The CDR3 covers 15 residues. Germline-derived CDR1 and CDR2 are WSHSY and SAAADI. The CDR3 DNA sequence: TGCGCCAGCAAACTGGGACAGGGTACCGCCTACGAGCAGTACTTC. Translation: CASKLGQGTAYEQYF.

The chain uses TRBV15 and TRBJ1-5, with D uncertain. Trimming shortened V by 1 base and J by 3 bases, and 10 bases separated the two germline ends. Germline V gene data show CDR1 as LNHNV and CDR2 as YYDKDF (reference sequence). The CDR3 consists of 15 residues. In nucleotides, the CDR3 is TGTGCCACCAGCAGAGCCGGGCAGACCAATCAGCCCCAGCATTTT. It translates to CATSRAGQTNQPQHF.

This clone was detected a few times. The genes are TRBV11-2 and TRBJ1-2, with TRBD1 matching over 7 bases. CDR3 length equals 16 residues. In germline, CDR1 is SGHAT, CDR2 FQNNGV. Trimming took 1 base from V and 0 from J; bases not matched to a gene: 5. CDR3 sequence reads: CASSLGQGSANYGYTF. In nucleotides, the CDR3 is TGTGCCAGCAGCTTAGGACAGGGATCGGCTAACTATGGCTACACCTTC.

The CDR3 bases are TGTGCCATCAGTGATATCCAGGGGCGCGACACTGAAGCTTTCTTT. Translated: CAISDIQGRDTEAFF. The chain recombines TRBV10-3 with TRBJ1-1; D possibly corresponds to TRBD1 (6 bases). The CDR3 covers 15 residues. Germline V lookup: CDR1 ENHRY, CDR2 SYGVKD. V was trimmed by 3 bases and J by 3 bases, leaving 14 bases between them.

The rearrangement links TRBV9 to TRBJ2-3; D not certain. The CDR3 contains 13 residues. Germline CDR1 and CDR2: SGDLS and YYNGEE. Trimming stripped 4 bases from V and 6 bases from J, with 12 bases between. CDR3 amino acids: CASSPTSGDTQYF. In DNA form, the CDR3 reads TGTGCCAGCAGCCCCACGAGTGGCGATACGCAGTATTTT.

The CDR3 sequence is CATQGIGNQPQHF. In DNA form, the CDR3 reads TGTGCCACCCAGGGGATTGGCAATCAGCCCCAGCATTTT. The rearrangement uses TRBV2 and TRBJ1-5; the D gene is possibly TRBD1 (6 bases). Germline V CDR1 and CDR2: SNHLY, FYNNEI. This CDR3 is built from 13 residues. V was cut by 10 bases and J by 2 bases, with 12 bases left in between.

The chain employs TRBV5-1 and TRBJ2-5; TRBD2 aligns across 7 bases. The J segment lost 2 bases and the V segment lost 5 bases, leaving 3 bases of the junction unmatched. The CDR3 length is 13 residues. Germline V gene data show CDR1 as SGHRS and CDR2 as YFSETQ. The CDR3 reads CASRSGGQETQYF. CDR3 DNA sequence: TGCGCCAGCAGATCGGGAGGACAAGAGACCCAGTACTTC.

This clone was observed a handful of times. This CDR3 is CASSEDPWLEAFF. CDR3 coding DNA: TGTGCCAGCAGTGAAGACCCCTGGCTTGAAGCTTTCTTT. The rearrangement uses TRBV25-1 and TRBJ1-1; D is undetermined. Germline CDR1 is MGHDK and CDR2 is SYGVNS. With 2 bases removed from V and 7 bases from J, the gap between germline ends came to 11 bases. This CDR3 comprises 13 residues.

V is TRBV4-2 and J is TRBJ2-1; 14 bases line up with TRBD2. Germline loops: CDR1 LGHNA, CDR2 YNFKEQ. The CDR3 has 15 residues. The V and J ends lost 5 bases and 7 bases, in that order; junction bases with no gene match: 4. CDR3 sequence: CASSFGTSGGNEQFF. As DNA, the CDR3 is TGTGCCAGCAGCTTCGGGACTAGCGGGGGTAATGAGCAGTTCTTC.

This sequence joins TRBV5-1 and TRBJ2-2, with 10 bases aligning to TRBD1. The CDR3 loop spans 17 amino acids. The germline V gene has CDR1 SGHRS and CDR2 YFSETQ. With V trimmed by 4 bases and J by 2 bases, 8 bases remained unmatched. As DNA, the CDR3 is TGCGCCAGCAGCAGGCCCGGGACAGGGGCAAACACCGGGGAGCTGTTTTTT. This encodes CASSRPGTGANTGELFF.

Ten or more counts support this clone. The V gene is TRBV28, the J gene TRBJ2-7; TRBD1 matches at 8 bases. Germline CDR1 MDHEN, CDR2 SYDVKM. Losses at the gene ends were 7 bases for V and 5 bases for J; bases not matched to a gene: 7. This CDR3 region has 13 residues. The CDR3 DNA follows: TGTGCCAGCAAGGACAGGGTAATCAACGAGCAGTACTTC. This codes for CASKDRVINEQYF.

The chain recombines TRBV7-6 with TRBJ1-4; D is perhaps TRBD1 (6 bases). The CDR3 consists of 19 residues. Per the germline V gene, CDR1 is SGHVS and CDR2 is FNYEAQ. V was shortened by 2 bases and J by 0 bases, with 19 bases between the two germline ends. Here the CDR3 DNA reads TGTGCCAGCAGCTTACGCCCACCCGGGACACGGGCAACTAATGAAAAACTGTTTTTT. This codes for CASSLRPPGTRATNEKLFF.